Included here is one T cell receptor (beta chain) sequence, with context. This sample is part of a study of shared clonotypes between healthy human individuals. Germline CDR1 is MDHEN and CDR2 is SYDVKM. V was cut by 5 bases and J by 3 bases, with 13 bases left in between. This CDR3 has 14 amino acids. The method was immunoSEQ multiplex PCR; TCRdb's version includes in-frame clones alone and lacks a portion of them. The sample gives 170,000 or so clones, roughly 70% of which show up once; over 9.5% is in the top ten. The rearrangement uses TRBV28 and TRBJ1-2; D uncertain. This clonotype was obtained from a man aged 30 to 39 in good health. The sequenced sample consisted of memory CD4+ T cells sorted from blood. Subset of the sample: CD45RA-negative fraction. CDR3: CASSLTRVDYGYTF. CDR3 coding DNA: TGTGCCAGCAGTCTCACAAGGGTGGACTATGGCTACACCTTC.